This TCR beta chain comes out of a study of blood T cells in healthy people across ages. Broader study findings: Greater diversity and more naive CD4+ cells were seen in long-lived donors than in aged donors. Without sorted subsets, naive and antigen-experienced compartments could not be conclusively compared. CMV status of donors was unknown, possibly confounding expanded clonotype changes.

PCR was performed a second time for roughly 7 to 12 cycles using a sample-barcoded 5' primer and a J-beta primer mix. MiXCR was run by TCRdb on the 5' RACE reads, yielding one entry per CDR3 protein. The data contain more than 700,000 distinct CDR3 sequences, about 53% of them singletons. A note on this clonotype: Its antigen is not known.

Sequencing input: blood. The sequence was collected from a man at least 80 years old in good health.

The CDR3 protein is CASSSIGSNTQYF. The CDR3, as DNA: TGTGCCAGCAGCTCAATCGGCAGCAATACGCAGTATTTT. J is TRBJ2-3 and V is TRBV5-6; no reliable D call. V lost 3 bases, J lost 7 bases, and 12 bases lay in between. CDR3 length: 13 amino acids. CDR1 is SGHDT, CDR2 YYEEEE, per germline.